Below are 12 T cell receptor beta chains sequenced from a single sample in a study of spatial heterogeneity in lung cancer (dated by TCRdb to about 2019). Taken with the paper, the label for time point translates to: sample taken at primary tumor resection. For TCR sequencing, whole RNA was extracted from tumor and nontumor lung tissue, or from cryopreserved PBMC samples, and no cell sorting was done. Libraries were prepared through 5' RACE. TCRdb lists the instrument as NextSeq 500. The public reads were quality trimmed at Q25 with fastp and then assembled into clones with MiXCR by TCRdb, keeping productive beta chains. Rows matching on CDR3 protein sequence are summarized as one entry with the most common DNA and genes. Recorded for this sample are 40,000 or so distinct CDR3 sequences; approximately 7.5% of them occurred a single time. Under 30% of the sample goes to the ten largest clones. The sample was PBMCs, taken at surgery. These receptors all stem from a male donor with early-stage non-small cell lung cancer.

This clonotype occurred a few times. The chain employs TRBV5-6 and TRBJ1-1, with D perhaps matching TRBD1 (6 bases). The length of the CDR3 is 16 residues. The germline V and J ends were trimmed by 1 base and 0 bases, with 13 bases remaining between them. Germline CDR1 and CDR2: SGHDT and YYEEEE. CDR3 nucleotides: TGTGCCAGCAGCTTGACCACAGGGCCTATGAACACTGAAGCTTTCTTT. It translates to CASSLTTGPMNTEAFF.

This clonotype was seen at least ten times. This rearrangement joins TRBV11-1 to TRBJ2-7, with a possible D match to TRBD2 (5 bases). V lost 6 bases and J 6 bases, leaving 12 bases between the germline ends. CDR3 length: 12 residues. Germline CDR1 SGHAT, CDR2 FQDESV (reference sequence). DNA for the CDR3: TGTGCCAGCAGTTCCACGGAGGTCGAGCAGTACTTC. Amino acids: CASSSTEVEQYF.

The chain has TRBV4-2 and TRBJ2-1, with 9 bases that match TRBD2. Germline V gene sequence: CDR1 LGHNA, CDR2 YNFKEQ. With V trimmed by 4 bases and J by 5 bases, 12 bases remained unmatched. CDR3 length: 17 amino acids. CDR3 sequence: CASSPGVAGVGDNEQFF. The CDR3 coding sequence is TGTGCCAGCAGCCCGGGGGTAGCGGGAGTGGGAGACAATGAGCAGTTCTTC.

The table lists this clonotype with a few counts. The V gene is TRBV7-8, the J gene TRBJ2-2; D might be TRBD2 (5 bases). The CDR3 loop spans 14 amino acids. Germline V gene sequence: CDR1 SGHVS, CDR2 FQNEAQ. Trimming removed 4 bases from V and 6 bases from J, with 12 bases in between. This chain's CDR3 is CASSSPAGAGELFF. The CDR3 DNA sequence: TGTGCCAGCAGCTCCCCCGCGGGCGCCGGGGAGCTGTTTTTT.

This chain links TRBV24-1 with TRBJ2-2; D not certain. V lost 5 bases to trimming and J lost 4 bases, with 13 bases between them. CDR1 and CDR2 (germline): KGHDR, SFDVKD. The CDR3 consists of 15 residues. Written as DNA, the CDR3 is TGTGCCACCAGTGGGTGGCGGAAAATCACCGGGGAGCTGTTTTTT. Translating gives CATSGWRKITGELFF.

This clonotype was observed many times. The genes are TRBV20-1 and TRBJ2-3; possibly TRBD1 for D (6 bases). The V gene's germline CDR1 is DFQATT and CDR2 SNEGSKA (reference sequence). The CDR3 covers 14 residues. V was cut by 3 bases and J by 3 bases, with 13 bases left in between. The CDR3 region is CSASARGSTDTQYF. In DNA, the CDR3 is TGCAGTGCTAGCGCCAGGGGTTCGACAGATACGCAGTATTTT.

The chain is built from TRBV6-1 and TRBJ2-1; the D gene is possibly TRBD2 (6 bases). CDR1 and CDR2 (germline): MNHNS, SASEGT. The CDR3 sequence is 15 residues long. V was shortened by 6 bases and J by 7 bases, with 19 bases between the two germline ends. DNA of the CDR3: TGTGCCAGCAGACCCCGGGAGACACATTTGAATGAGCAGTTCTTC. As protein: CASRPRETHLNEQFF.

V and J are TRBV7-9 and TRBJ2-3; D remains ambiguous. V lost 2 bases and J 5 bases, leaving 5 bases between the germline ends. CDR1 is SEHNR, CDR2 FQNEAQ, per germline (reference sequence). The CDR3 runs to 12 residues. The CDR3 nucleotides read TGTGCCAGCAGCTTACAGAAAGATACGCAGTATTTT. This encodes CASSLQKDTQYF.

The table lists this clonotype with a few counts. The chain uses TRBV2 and TRBJ1-2; D is undetermined. The CDR3 runs 14 residues. Germline V gives CDR1 SNHLY, CDR2 FYNNEI. With 2 bases removed from V and 8 bases from J, the gap between germline ends came to 15 bases. Here the CDR3 DNA reads TGTGCCAGCAGTGAACGGACGGTCGCCGGGGGCTACACCTTC. Translating gives CASSERTVAGGYTF.

This clonotype was counted ten times or more. The J gene is TRBJ2-5, the V gene TRBV28; D is ambiguous. Looked up from germline, CDR1 is MDHEN and CDR2 is SYDVKM. The CDR3 has 12 residues. Trimming cost V 3 bases and J 1 base, with 3 bases left between them. The CDR3 DNA follows: TGTGCCAGCAGTTTGGTCCAAGAGACCCAGTACTTC. Translation: CASSLVQETQYF.

The chain carries TRBV6-5 and TRBJ2-3; 11 bases map to TRBD2. With 4 bases clipped from V and 6 bases from J, the junction kept 6 bases outside the gene matches. From germline, CDR1 is MNHEY and CDR2 SVGAGI. The CDR3 runs to 15 residues. The CDR3 spells CASSSVAGGQDTQYF. DNA of the CDR3: TGTGCCAGCAGTTCCGTAGCGGGGGGGCAGGATACGCAGTATTTT.

This clonotype was found many times. V is TRBV11-2 and J is TRBJ1-1; D might be TRBD1 (6 bases). Trimming took off 3 bases at V and 4 bases at J, with 12 bases between the two ends. The CDR3 loop spans 14 amino acids. The germline V gene has CDR1 SGHAT and CDR2 FQNNGV. In DNA form, the CDR3 reads TGTGCCAGCAGCTTTGGGGGGCTTGGCACTGAAGCTTTCTTT. It codes for CASSFGGLGTEAFF.